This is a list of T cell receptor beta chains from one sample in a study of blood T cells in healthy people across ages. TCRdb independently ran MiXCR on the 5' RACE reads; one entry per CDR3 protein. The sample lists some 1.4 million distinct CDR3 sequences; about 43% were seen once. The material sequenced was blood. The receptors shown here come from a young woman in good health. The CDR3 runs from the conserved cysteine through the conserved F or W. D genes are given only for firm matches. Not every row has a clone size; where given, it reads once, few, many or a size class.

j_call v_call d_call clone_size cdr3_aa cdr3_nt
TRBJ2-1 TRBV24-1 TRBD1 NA CATSDRDRWYEQFF TGTGCCACCAGTGACCGGGACAGGTGGTATGAGCAGTTCTTC
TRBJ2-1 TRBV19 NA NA CASSVVGANYNEQFF TGTGCCAGTAGTGTAGTGGGGGCCAATTACAATGAGCAGTTCTTC
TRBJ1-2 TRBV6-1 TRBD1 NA CASRPGGLVNGYTF TGTGCCAGCAGACCAGGGGGCTTAGTAAACGGCTACACCTTC
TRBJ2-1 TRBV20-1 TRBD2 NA CSATGGNYNEQFF TGCAGTGCTACGGGGGGGAACTACAATGAGCAGTTCTTC
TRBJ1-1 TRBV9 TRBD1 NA CASSVGDRVNTEAFF TGTGCCAGCAGCGTAGGGGACAGGGTGAACACTGAAGCTTTCTTT
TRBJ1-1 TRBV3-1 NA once CASSLGGQGSNTEAFF TGTGCCAGCAGCCTGGGGGGGCAGGGGTCGAACACTGAAGCTTTCTTT
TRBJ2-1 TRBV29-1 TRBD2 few CSVEDHFIAGAYNEQFF TGCAGCGTTGAAGATCATTTCATAGCGGGAGCCTACAATGAGCAGTTCTTC
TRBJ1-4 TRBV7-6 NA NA CASSPGLTPANEKLFF TGTGCCAGCAGCCCCGGCCTAACGCCAGCTAATGAAAAACTGTTTTTT
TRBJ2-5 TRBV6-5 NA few CASTDWGETQYF TGTGCCAGCACGGACTGGGGGGAGACCCAGTACTTC
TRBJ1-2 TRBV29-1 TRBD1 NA CSAAGTGVYGYTF TGCAGCGCGGCCGGGACAGGGGTCTATGGCTACACCTTC
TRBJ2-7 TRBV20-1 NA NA CSARVKGVSYEQYF TGCAGTGCTAGAGTGAAGGGAGTCTCCTACGAGCAGTACTTC
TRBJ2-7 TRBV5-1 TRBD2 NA CASSSAGGPDEQYF TGCGCCAGCAGCTCAGCGGGGGGGCCTGACGAGCAGTACTTC
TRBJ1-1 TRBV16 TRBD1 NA CASSHYGTANTEAFF TGTGCCAGCAGCCATTACGGGACAGCGAACACTGAAGCTTTCTTT
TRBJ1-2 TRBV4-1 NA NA CASSQDDRGEGYGYTF TGCGCCAGCAGCCAAGATGATCGTGGGGAAGGCTATGGCTACACCTTC
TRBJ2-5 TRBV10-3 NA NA CAISESVSSTTSETQYF TGTGCCATCAGTGAGTCGGTTTCTTCGACCACCTCGGAGACCCAGTACTTC
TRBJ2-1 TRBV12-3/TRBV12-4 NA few CASRGHYNSFNEQFF TGTGCCAGCAGGGGTCACTATAATTCTTTCAATGAGCAGTTCTTC
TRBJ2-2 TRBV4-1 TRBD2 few CASSQVQSGGNTGELFF TGCGCCAGCAGCCAAGTACAGAGCGGGGGGAACACCGGGGAGCTGTTTTTT
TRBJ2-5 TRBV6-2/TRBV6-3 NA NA CASSYPTRIQETQYF TGTGCCAGCAGTTACCCTACTAGGATCCAAGAGACCCAGTACTTC
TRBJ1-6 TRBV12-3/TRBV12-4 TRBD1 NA CASSWTPGTENSPLHF TGTGCCAGCAGTTGGACCCCCGGGACAGAGAATTCACCCCTCCACTTT
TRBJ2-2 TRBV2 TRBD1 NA CASRVQGLASGELFF TGTGCCAGCAGGGTACAGGGGCTCGCGAGCGGGGAGCTGTTTTTT
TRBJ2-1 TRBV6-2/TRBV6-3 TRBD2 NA CASSYSRTSGNEQFF TGTGCCAGCAGTTACTCGAGGACTAGCGGCAATGAGCAGTTCTTC
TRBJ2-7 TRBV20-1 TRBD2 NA CSAYSFDSGARSEQYF TGCAGTGCCTATTCGTTTGATAGCGGGGCGCGGAGCGAGCAGTACTTC
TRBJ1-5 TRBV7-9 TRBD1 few CASSLGTGSGNQPQHF TGTGCCAGCAGCTTAGGGACAGGGTCGGGCAATCAGCCCCAGCATTTT
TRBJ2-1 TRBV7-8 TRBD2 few CASSMREGVHNEQFF TGTGCCAGCAGCATGCGGGAGGGGGTCCACAATGAGCAGTTCTTC
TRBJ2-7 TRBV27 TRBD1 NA CASSLGGGGQGGEQYF TGTGCCAGCAGTTTAGGCGGTGGGGGACAGGGAGGCGAGCAGTACTTC
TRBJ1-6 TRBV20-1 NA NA CSARGTGSSYNSPLHF TGCAGTGCTAGGGGAACAGGGAGCTCCTATAATTCACCCCTCCACTTT
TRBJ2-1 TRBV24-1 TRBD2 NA CATSDSLAGGHNEQFF TGTGCCACCAGTGATTCCCTAGCGGGAGGACACAATGAGCAGTTCTTC
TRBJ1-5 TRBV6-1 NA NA CASSDLDRLNQPQHF TGTGCCAGCAGTGACCTGGACAGACTCAATCAGCCCCAGCATTTT
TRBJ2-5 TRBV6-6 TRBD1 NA CASSYPGQDKETQYF TGTGCCAGCAGTTACCCCGGACAGGACAAAGAGACCCAGTACTTC
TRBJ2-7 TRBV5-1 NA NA CASSETATYEQYF TGCGCCAGCAGCGAGACGGCGACCTACGAGCAGTACTTC
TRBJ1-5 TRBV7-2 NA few CASSLVSAQPQHF TGTGCCAGCAGCTTAGTTAGTGCTCAGCCCCAGCATTTT
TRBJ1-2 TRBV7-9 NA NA CASSPTGGADRGYTF TGTGCCAGCAGCCCAACGGGGGGCGCCGATCGCGGCTACACCTTC
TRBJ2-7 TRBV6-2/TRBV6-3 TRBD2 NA CASSYTLAGVTYNEQYF TGTGCCAGCAGTTACACGCTAGCGGGGGTCACCTACAATGAGCAGTACTTC
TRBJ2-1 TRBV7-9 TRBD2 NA CASSRAGTSGHNEQFF TGTGCCAGCAGCCGAGCCGGGACTAGCGGACACAATGAGCAGTTCTTC
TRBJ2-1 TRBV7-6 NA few CASSVREDEQFF TGTGCCAGCAGCGTGAGAGAGGATGAGCAGTTCTTC
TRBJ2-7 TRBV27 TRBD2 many CASSRLAGVDYEQYF TGTGCCAGCAGCCGGCTAGCGGGAGTCGACTACGAGCAGTACTTC
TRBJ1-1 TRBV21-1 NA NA CASNDKNTEAFF TGTGCCAGCAACGACAAGAACACTGAAGCTTTCTTT
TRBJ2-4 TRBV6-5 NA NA CASRGGPLTTREQYF TGTGCCAGCAGGGGTGGGCCGCTAACTACGAGGGAGCAGTACTTC
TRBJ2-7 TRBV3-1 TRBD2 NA CASSPRGALSYEQYF TGTGCCAGCAGCCCGCGGGGGGCTCTCTCCTACGAGCAGTACTTC
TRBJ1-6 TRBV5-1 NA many CASSSDNSPLHF TGTGCCAGCAGCTCGGATAATTCACCCCTCCACTTT